Shown below are 3 T cell receptor beta chains from a single sample sequenced in a study of monozygotic twins with cystic fibrosis. This table comes from immunoSEQ multiplex PCR, and its TCRdb copy is limited to in-frame clones, with some not included. The sample holds approximately 32,000 clones; 90% to 98% are singletons and the top ten take about 0.15%. Material for sequencing was blood. The receptors were sampled from a girl aged 2 to 10 with cystic fibrosis.

The CDR3 DNA follows: TGTGCCAGCAGCAACAGGGGCAGTGGAGAAAAACTGTTTTTT. It is translated as CASSNRGSGEKLFF. The genes are TRBV7-9 and TRBJ1-4, with 7 bases lining up with TRBD1. This CDR3 is 14 amino acids long. V dropped 5 bases and J dropped 8; count of bases not matched to a gene: 8. The V gene's germline CDR1 is SEHNR and CDR2 FQNEAQ (reference sequence).

The genes are TRBV7-2 and TRBJ1-2; D gene unclear. The CDR3 extends over 13 amino acids. Trimming stripped 5 bases from V and 5 bases from J, with 12 bases between. CDR1 and CDR2 from the germline V gene are SGHTA and FQGNSA. The CDR3 is CASSTGPRYGYTF. DNA of the CDR3: TGTGCCAGCAGCACCGGGCCTAGGTATGGCTACACCTTC.

The rearrangement links TRBV6-5 to TRBJ1-5; TRBD1 aligns across 11 bases. Germline V CDR1 and CDR2: MNHEY, SVGAGI. The CDR3 is 15 residues long. J was trimmed by 5 bases and V by 6 bases; bases with no gene match: 6. CDR3 DNA sequence: TGTGCCAGCAGCCGGGACAGGGGGAGAGATCAGCCCCAGCATTTT. The encoded protein is CASSRDRGRDQPQHF.